This T cell receptor beta chain was identified during a study of human T cells and chemical hapten exposure. Study-wide results and caveats: The formation of large CDR3 similarity clusters by expanded TCRs significantly exceeded that of controls. Once DPC sensitization occurred, TCRs above 1 in 1000 frequency showed no change. Correlating positively with patch test score were the PT1 expanded TCR counts.

This CDR3 comprises 15 residues. CDR1 SEHNR and CDR2 FQNEAQ come from the germline V gene (reference sequence). V lost 0 bases to trimming and J lost 5 bases, with 11 bases between them. Comment on this clonotype: What it binds is not known.

Original data processing: Counts of TCRs in each sample centred on a median of approximately 96,000 and extended from about 20,000 to 690,000. TCRdb re-analysed the RACE reads in MiXCR, keeping a single row per CDR3 protein. TCRdb's processing, not the authors', yielded these V and J calls. In the table there are 180,000 or so distinct CDR3 sequences, approximately 20% of which are singletons. The time point: patch test 1, 2 weeks after DPC sensitization. The sample's treatment: therapeutic diphenylcyclopropenone sensitization with weekly scalp DPC. This clonotype was sampled from a woman aged 45-59 years with alopecia areata. Some clones in this sample may be carry-over from other donors' samples. The chain employs TRBV7-9 and TRBJ1-5, with D hard to call. The sample consisted of whole blood, taken in connection with sensitization to the hapten diphenylcyclopropenone (DPC). The CDR3 is CASSLAAGSHQPQHF. The CDR3 DNA reads as TGTGCCAGCAGCTTAGCGGCGGGGTCTCATCAGCCCCAGCATTTT.